This TCR beta chain derives from a study of metastatic and nonmetastatic thyroid tumors. The CDR3 covers 18 residues. Trimming removed 4 bases at V and 6 bases at J, with 25 bases between. Germline lookup yields CDR1 SGHAT and CDR2 FQDESV (reference sequence). Until they underwent thyroid surgery, no patient had received any treatment. TCRdb re-clonotyped the PCR reads via MiXCR. The sample holds around 20,000 clones, 22% seen once. The sequencing sample was made of tumor tissue. This clonotype was sampled from a female donor with papillary thyroid cancer or a benign thyroid nodule (not recorded which). Some clones in this sample may be carry-over from other donors' samples. This chain links TRBV11-1 with TRBJ2-1; D gene uncertain. CDR3 in DNA: TGTGCCAGCAGCTCACCCCCTCAACGGGTGGATCAACTCAATGAGCAGTTCTTC. Encoded protein: CASSSPPQRVDQLNEQFF. The complete variable domain, with remaining parts taken from reference TRBV11-1 and TRBJ2-1, reads EAEVAQSPRYKITEKSQAVAFWCDPISGHATLYWYRQILGQGPELLVQFQDESVVDDSQLPKDRFSAERLKGVDSTLKIQPAELGDSAMYLCASSSPPQRVDQLNEQFFGPGTRLTVL.